The T cell receptor (beta chain) described here comes from a study of blood T cell repertoires in COVID-19. The overall study: Both acute and convalescent COVID-19 samples were obtained from the United States, Italy and Spain. In each case, the material was cDNA or gDNA derived from T cells, B-cell-depleted T cells, or PBMCs.

This clone was detected once. Source study methods: The assay estimated nucleated cells by amplifying reference gene primers. Produced via immunoSEQ multiplex PCR; TCRdb's table is partial and in-frame only. V and J calls and clone size are those listed in that table; D and trimming were worked out from the DNA. The profile shows 150,000 or so clones, around 79% of them singletons. Germline V CDR1 and CDR2: SGHTA, FQGNSA. CDR3 length equals 16 residues. The junction had 8 bases not matched to a gene; V was cut back by 5 bases and J by 1 base. The V gene is TRBV7-2, the J gene TRBJ1-5; TRBD1 matches 7 bases. This sequence originates from an elderly man with acute or convalescent COVID-19. Material for sequencing was peripheral blood. CDR3 in amino acids: CASSPHRGGSNQPQHF. CDR3 nucleotide sequence: TGTGCCAGCAGCCCTCACAGGGGCGGAAGCAATCAGCCCCAGCATTTT.